A single sample is the source of the 3 T cell receptor beta chains below, sequenced in a study of naive and memory T cell subsets. The beta constant-region primer was an equimolar mix of two oligonucleotides covering TRBC1 and TRBC2. TCRdb re-derived calls from the UMI-ligation and nested PCR reads in MiXCR, one entry per CDR3 protein. The sample holds 77,000 or so distinct CDR3 sequences, around 13% seen once. The source material was central memory CD4+ T cells from blood. These receptors all come from a human donor in good health.

In its sample, this clonotype was seen a few times. The gene calls are TRBV5-4 and TRBJ2-5, with no clear D. V shed 3 bases and J shed 5 bases, with 20 bases lying between them. CDR1 is SGHNT and CDR2 is YYREEE in the germline V gene (reference sequence). CDR3 length: 16 amino acids. CDR3 loop: CASSSPTDGFRETQYF. CDR3 coding DNA: TGTGCCAGCAGCTCACCTACTGACGGATTTAGGGAGACCCAGTACTTC.

The table lists this clonotype with many counts. The V gene is TRBV28, the J gene TRBJ2-3; D uncertain. The germline V gene encodes CDR1 MDHEN and CDR2 SYDVKM. V was shortened by 5 bases and J by 0 bases, with 15 bases between the two germline ends. CDR3 length: 16 amino acids. The CDR3 here is CASSPLSGFSTDTQYF. The CDR3 coding sequence is TGTGCCAGCAGTCCCCTCAGTGGGTTCAGCACAGATACGCAGTATTTT.

The sample holds many counts of this clonotype. In DNA, the CDR3 is TGTGCCAGCAGTTTTGGGCGGGCCGTTAGAGAGCAGTACTTC. Translating it yields CASSFGRAVREQYF. The chain links TRBV28 to TRBJ2-7, with a tentative D call TRBD2 (5 bases). Germline V gene sequence: CDR1 MDHEN, CDR2 SYDVKM. V was trimmed by 3 bases and J by 7 bases, leaving 16 bases between them. This CDR3 is built from 14 residues.